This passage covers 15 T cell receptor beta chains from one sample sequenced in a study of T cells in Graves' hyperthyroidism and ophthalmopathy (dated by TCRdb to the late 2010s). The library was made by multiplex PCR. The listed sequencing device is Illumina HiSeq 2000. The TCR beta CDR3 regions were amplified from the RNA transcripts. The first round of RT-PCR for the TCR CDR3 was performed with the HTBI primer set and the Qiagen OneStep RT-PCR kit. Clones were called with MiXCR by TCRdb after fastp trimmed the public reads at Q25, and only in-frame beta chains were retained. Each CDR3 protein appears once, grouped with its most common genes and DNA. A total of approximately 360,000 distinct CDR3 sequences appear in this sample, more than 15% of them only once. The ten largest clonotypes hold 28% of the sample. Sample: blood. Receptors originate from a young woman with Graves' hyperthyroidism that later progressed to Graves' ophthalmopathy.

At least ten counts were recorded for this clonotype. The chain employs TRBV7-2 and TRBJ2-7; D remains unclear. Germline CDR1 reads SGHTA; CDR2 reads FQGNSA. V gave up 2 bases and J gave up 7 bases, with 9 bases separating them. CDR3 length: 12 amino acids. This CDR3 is CASSLPPEEQYF. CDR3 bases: TGTGCCAGCAGCTTACCCCCCGAGGAGCAGTACTTC.

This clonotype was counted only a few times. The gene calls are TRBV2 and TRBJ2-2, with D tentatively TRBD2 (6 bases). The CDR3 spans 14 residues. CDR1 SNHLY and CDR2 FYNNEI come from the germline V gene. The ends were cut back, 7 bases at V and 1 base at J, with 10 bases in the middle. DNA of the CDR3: TGTGCCAGCATGCCGCGGGAGAACACCGGGGAGCTGTTTTTT. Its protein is CASMPRENTGELFF.

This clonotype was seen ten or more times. The CDR3 nucleotides are TGCAGTGCTCAGGGACTAGCGGGGGGCTCCTACGAGCAGTACTTC. This gives the protein CSAQGLAGGSYEQYF. The chain uses TRBV20-1 and TRBJ2-7; 15 bases are shared with TRBD2. The germline gives CDR1 DFQATT, CDR2 SNEGSKA (reference sequence). V was clipped by 5 bases and J by 0 bases; unmatched bases: 2. The CDR3 totals 15 residues.

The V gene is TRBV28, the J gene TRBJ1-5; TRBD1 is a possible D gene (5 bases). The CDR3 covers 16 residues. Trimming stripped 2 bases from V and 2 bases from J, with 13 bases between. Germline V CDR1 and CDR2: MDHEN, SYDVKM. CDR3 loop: CASSLPGRVGNQPQHF. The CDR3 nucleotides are TGTGCCAGCAGTTTACCAGGCAGGGTCGGCAATCAGCCCCAGCATTTT.

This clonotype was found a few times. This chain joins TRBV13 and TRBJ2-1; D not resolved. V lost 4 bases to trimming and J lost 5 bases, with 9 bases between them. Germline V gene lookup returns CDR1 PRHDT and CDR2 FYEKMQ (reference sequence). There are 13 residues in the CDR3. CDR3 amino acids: CASSWERNNEQFF. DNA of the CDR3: TGTGCCAGCAGCTGGGAAAGGAACAATGAGCAGTTCTTC.

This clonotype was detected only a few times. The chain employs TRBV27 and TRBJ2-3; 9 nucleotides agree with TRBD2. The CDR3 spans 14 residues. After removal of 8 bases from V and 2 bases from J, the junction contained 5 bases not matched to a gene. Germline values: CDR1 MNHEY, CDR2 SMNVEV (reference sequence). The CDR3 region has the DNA TGTGCCAGCGCCACTAGCGGGTTCACAGATACGCAGTATTTT. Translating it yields CASATSGFTDTQYF.

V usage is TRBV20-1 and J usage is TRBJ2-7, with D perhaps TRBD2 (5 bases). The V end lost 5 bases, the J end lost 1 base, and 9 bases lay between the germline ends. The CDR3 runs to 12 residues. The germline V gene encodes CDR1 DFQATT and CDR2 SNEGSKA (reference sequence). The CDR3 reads CSAVLASYEQYF. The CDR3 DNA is TGCAGTGCTGTCCTAGCTTCCTACGAGCAGTACTTC.

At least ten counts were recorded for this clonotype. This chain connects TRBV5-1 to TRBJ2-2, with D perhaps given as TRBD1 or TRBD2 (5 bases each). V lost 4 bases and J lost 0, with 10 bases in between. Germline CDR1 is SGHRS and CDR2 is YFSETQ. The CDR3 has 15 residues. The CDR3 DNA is TGCGCCAGCAGCACCGGGACGGCGAACACCGGGGAGCTGTTTTTT. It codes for CASSTGTANTGELFF.

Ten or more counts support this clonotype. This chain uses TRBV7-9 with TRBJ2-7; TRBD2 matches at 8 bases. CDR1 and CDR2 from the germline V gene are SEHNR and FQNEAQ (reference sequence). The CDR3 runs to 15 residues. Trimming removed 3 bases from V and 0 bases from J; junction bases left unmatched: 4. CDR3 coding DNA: TGTGCCAGCAGCTTTAGCGGGGATAGCTCCTACGAGCAGTACTTC. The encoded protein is CASSFSGDSSYEQYF.

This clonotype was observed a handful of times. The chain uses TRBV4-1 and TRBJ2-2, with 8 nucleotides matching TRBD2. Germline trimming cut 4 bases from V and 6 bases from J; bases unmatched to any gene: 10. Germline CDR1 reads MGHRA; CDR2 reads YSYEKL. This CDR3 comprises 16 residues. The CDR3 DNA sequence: TGCGCCAGCAGCCCCATCGAAGCGGGAGTTTCCGGGGAGCTGTTTTTT. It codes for CASSPIEAGVSGELFF.

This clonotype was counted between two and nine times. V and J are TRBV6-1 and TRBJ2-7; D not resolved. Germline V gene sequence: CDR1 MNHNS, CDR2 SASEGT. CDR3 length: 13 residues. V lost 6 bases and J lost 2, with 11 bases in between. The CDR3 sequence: CASRIQDTYEQYF. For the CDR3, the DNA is TGTGCCAGCAGAATCCAGGATACCTACGAGCAGTACTTC.

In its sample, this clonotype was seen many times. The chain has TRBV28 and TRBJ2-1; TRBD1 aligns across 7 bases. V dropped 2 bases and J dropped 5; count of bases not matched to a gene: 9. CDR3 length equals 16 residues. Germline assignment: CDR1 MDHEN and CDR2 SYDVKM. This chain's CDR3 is CASSLPRQGKDNEQFF. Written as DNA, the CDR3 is TGTGCCAGCAGTTTACCCCGACAGGGTAAGGACAATGAGCAGTTCTTC. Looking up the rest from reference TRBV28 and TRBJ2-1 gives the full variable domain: DVKVTQSSRYLVKRTGEKVFLECVQDMDHENMFWYRQDPGLGLRLIYFSYDVKMKEKGDIPEGYSVSREKKERFSLILESASTNQTSMYLCASSLPRQGKDNEQFFGPGTRLTVL.

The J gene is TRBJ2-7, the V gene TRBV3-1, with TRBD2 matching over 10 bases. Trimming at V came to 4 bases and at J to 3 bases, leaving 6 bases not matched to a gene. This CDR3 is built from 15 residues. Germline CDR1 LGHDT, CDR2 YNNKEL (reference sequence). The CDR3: CASSRSLAGSYEQYF. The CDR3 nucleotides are TGTGCCAGCAGCCGATCACTAGCGGGAAGCTACGAGCAGTACTTC.

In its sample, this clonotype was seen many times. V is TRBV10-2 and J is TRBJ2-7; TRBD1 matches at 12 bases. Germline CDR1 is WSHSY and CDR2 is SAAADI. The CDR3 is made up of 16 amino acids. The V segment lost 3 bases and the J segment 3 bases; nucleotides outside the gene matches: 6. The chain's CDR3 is CASSDSGQGAYYEQYF. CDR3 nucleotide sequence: TGCGCCAGCAGTGACTCGGGACAGGGGGCTTACTACGAGCAGTACTTC.

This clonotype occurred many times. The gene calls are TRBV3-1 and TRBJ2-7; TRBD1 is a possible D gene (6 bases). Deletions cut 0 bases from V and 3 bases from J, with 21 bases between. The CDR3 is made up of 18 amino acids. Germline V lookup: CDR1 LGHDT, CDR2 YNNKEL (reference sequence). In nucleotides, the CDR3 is TGTGCCAGCAGCCAAGACTCAGGGGTATGGCTCAGCAGCTACGAGCAGTACTTC. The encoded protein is CASSQDSGVWLSSYEQYF.